This TCR beta chain was identified during a study of early T cells in non-severe SARS-CoV-2 infection (dated by TCRdb to about 2021). In terms of the full investigation: TCR sequencing used bulk RNA from unsorted whole blood, so alpha and beta chains could not be paired. Study-wide findings and limitations: VDJdb matching was skewed toward anti-spike CD8 responses, so virus-specific expansions were likely underestimated and private and CD4 specificities were missed.

From cysteine to phenylalanine, the CDR3 is 15 amino acids long. Here the CDR3 DNA is all that survives: 45 bases in frame from base 1. Germline trimming amounts to 0 bases on V and 6 bases on J, with 3 as the count of junction bases outside the gene matches. For CDR1 and CDR2, the germline V gene lists SGHRS and YFSETQ. The library was prepared using 5' RACE. The listed sequencing device is NextSeq 500. In the TCR library protocol, unique molecular identifiers were attached to individual cDNA molecules to correct for PCR bias and sequencing error. Both TCR alpha and beta chains were sequenced, and tight co-correlation was observed between alpha and beta sequence abundances in each sample. The study's processing was this. V gene, J gene and CDR3 annotation of TCR sequences was performed with Decombinator V4. TCRs were defined as expanded if a significant change between any two time points was detected under a Poisson model with p below 0.0001. TCR abundances were normalised to the total number of TCRs sequenced in each sample and reported as counts per million. TRAV1-2 paired with TRAJ12, TRAJ20 or TRAJ33 defined MAIT TCRs, while TRAV10 paired with TRAJ18 defined iNKT TCRs. VDJdb, accessed 1 November 2021, was searched for CMV, EBV and SARS-CoV-2 annotated TCRs, with TCRs annotated for multiple antigens excluded. TCRdb took the public reads, trimmed them with fastp at Q25, ran MiXCR for clone calling and kept in-frame beta chains. CDR3 protein sequences are deduplicated, and each keeps its most common genes and DNA. The V and J calls follow TCRdb's processing rather than the paper's. Within this sample are approximately 22,000 distinct CDR3 sequences, with over 5.5% of them counted one time only. In total, the top ten clones hold 14% of the sample.

A case-control design nested within a healthcare worker cohort in London, UK, was used, with weekly nasopharyngeal swab PCR tests and blood sampling performed. Healthcare workers were recruited during the week of the UK lockdown, between 23 and 31 March 2020, and followed weekly for up to about 16 weeks. This clonotype has only a few counts. What antigen it recognizes has not been identified. No much larger clone exists at a distance of one base, and base qualities are not known. Sequenced material: whole blood, taken at baseline. The chain employs TRBV5-1 and TRBJ2-2, and TRBD2 aligns with 9 junction nucleotides. This receptor was taken from an adult who was a healthcare worker with PCR-confirmed SARS-CoV-2 infection or an uninfected control (not recorded which). The bases read TGCGCCAGCAGCTTGGCTAGCGGGGTCCCCGGGGAGCTGTTTTTT. The encoded protein is CASSLASGVPGELFF.